This record concerns one TCR beta chain sequence. Per germline, CDR1 MNHEY and CDR2 SVGAGI. The V end lost 9 bases, the J end lost 5 bases, and 20 bases lay between the germline ends. CDR3 length: 14 residues. This sample is drawn from a study of blood T cell repertoires in COVID-19. Only in-frame clones appear in the TCRdb table, and some are missing; sequencing was by immunoSEQ multiplex PCR. Of 80,000 to 100,000 clones listed, approximately 82% are singletons. The chain couples TRBV6-5 to TRBJ2-7; D might be TRBD1 (6 bases). The sequence came from a man in his 70s with active or convalescent COVID-19. The source material was peripheral blood. The CDR3 nucleotides read TGTGCCAGTTTTTTTGAACAGGGTTCCCACGAGCAGTACTTC. It translates to CASFFEQGSHEQYF.